This section outlines one T cell receptor (beta chain) sequence together with its context. This record belongs to a study of control samples from healthy donors and cancer patients. The method was immunoSEQ multiplex PCR; TCRdb's version includes in-frame clones alone and lacks a portion of them. Of 150,000 to 200,000 clones in the sample, around 91% are singletons; the top ten hold 1.4%. The V and J ends lost 5 bases and 7 bases respectively, with 14 bases between them. The CDR3 has 12 residues. CDR1 GTSNPN and CDR2 SVGIG come from the germline V gene (reference sequence). The specimen was blood. This TCR derives from a woman in her fifties or sixties in good health. The V and J genes are TRBV30 and TRBJ1-1; D remains unclear. The CDR3 sequence is CAWCFVGGEAFF. DNA of the CDR3: TGTGCCTGGTGTTTTGTGGGCGGTGAAGCTTTCTTT.